What follows are 9 T cell receptor beta chains derived from one specimen sequenced in a study of shared clonotypes between healthy human individuals. The data were produced by immunoSEQ multiplex PCR, yet TCRdb's version contains in-frame clones alone and is incomplete. The sample comprises about 1 million clones, about 77% of which are singletons, and about 1.5% rests with the top ten. Sample: memory CD4+ T cells sorted from blood. Specified subset: CD45RA-negative fraction. The source of these receptors is a man in his late teens or twenties in good health.

The CDR3 DNA reads TGTGCCAGCAGCGTAGATCCGTTCTCCTACGAGCAGTACTTC. Translating it yields CASSVDPFSYEQYF. The chain links TRBV9 to TRBJ2-7, with D unclear. V was cut by 0 bases and J by 0 bases, with 7 bases left in between. Germline CDR1 is SGDLS and CDR2 is YYNGEE. The length of the CDR3 is 14 residues.

The chain uses TRBV6-1 and TRBJ2-5; D is unclear. The ends were cut back, 0 bases at V and 6 bases at J, with 11 bases in the middle. Germline CDR1 is MNHNS and CDR2 is SASEGT. The CDR3 is made up of 14 amino acids. The DNA of the CDR3 is TGTGCCAGCAGTGAAGCGCACGGGCGGCAGACCCAGTACTTC. Protein: CASSEAHGRQTQYF.

The V gene is TRBV5-1, the J gene TRBJ1-4, with D possibly TRBD1 on 6 matching bases. The length of the CDR3 is 19 residues. Per germline, CDR1 SGHRS and CDR2 YFSETQ. The V end lost 2 bases, the J end lost 0 bases, and 20 bases lay between the germline ends. The CDR3 is CASSFTGTTTIATNEKLFF. The DNA for the CDR3 is TGCGCCAGCAGCTTTACCGGGACAACCACAATTGCAACTAATGAAAAACTGTTTTTT.

The chain joins TRBV11-2 to TRBJ2-3; perhaps TRBD2 as D (6 bases). With 7 bases removed from V and 2 bases from J, the gap between germline ends came to 16 bases. The CDR3 runs 15 residues. The germline CDR1 and CDR2 sequences are SGHAT and FQNNGV. CDR3 sequence (DNA): TGTGCCAGCAAGAAACTGGAGGGGACCACAGATACGCAGTATTTT. Translated: CASKKLEGTTDTQYF.

V usage is TRBV10-3 and J usage is TRBJ2-7; D remains ambiguous. V lost 4 bases and J 3 bases, leaving 7 bases between the germline ends. The CDR3 is 12 amino acids. From germline, CDR1 is ENHRY and CDR2 SYGVKD. CDR3 coding DNA: TGTGCCATCAGTGTTCGCAGCTACGAGCAGTACTTC. As protein: CAISVRSYEQYF.

The chain carries TRBV15 and TRBJ1-5; D is possibly TRBD1 (6 bases). The CDR3 is made up of 17 amino acids. Germline V gives CDR1 LNHNV, CDR2 YYDKDF (reference sequence). Trimming removed 0 bases from V and 5 bases from J, with 17 bases in between. The CDR3 here is CATSREWGADVDQPQHF. CDR3 bases: TGTGCCACCAGCAGAGAGTGGGGGGCTGATGTGGATCAGCCCCAGCATTTT.

The chain recombines TRBV5-6 with TRBJ2-2, with D maybe TRBD2 (5 bases). Germline V lookup: CDR1 SGHDT, CDR2 YYEEEE. The CDR3 is made up of 19 amino acids. Trimming removed 3 bases at V and 4 bases at J, with 25 bases between. Written as DNA, the CDR3 is TGTGCCAGCAGCTCCCCTTATACTAGTTTCGGTCGTGTCACCGGGGAGCTGTTTTTT. Translation: CASSSPYTSFGRVTGELFF.

The CDR3 DNA follows: TGCGCCAGCAGCCAAGATCAATCCGGCTCCTACAATGAGCAGTTCTTC. Translated, it gives CASSQDQSGSYNEQFF. This rearrangement joins TRBV4-1 to TRBJ2-1; D not certain. Trimming took 0 bases from V and 0 from J, leaving 9 bases between them. Germline V gene lookup returns CDR1 MGHRA and CDR2 YSYEKL. This CDR3 region has 16 residues.

J is TRBJ2-2 and V is TRBV4-3, with 7 bases matching TRBD1. Germline CDR1 is LGHNA and CDR2 is YSLEER. The V gene end was trimmed by 0 bases and the J gene end by 5 bases; junction bases not matched to a gene: 6. There are 16 residues in the CDR3. CDR3 loop: CASSQETGEGTGELFF. CDR3 bases: TGCGCCAGCAGCCAAGAAACAGGGGAAGGGACCGGGGAGCTGTTTTTT.